Presented here are 8 T cell receptor beta chains from one specimen sequenced in a study of OX40 agonist ivuxolimab in advanced cancers. This table comes from immunoSEQ multiplex PCR, and its TCRdb copy is limited to in-frame clones, with some not included. The table lists more than 70,000 clones, around 80% of them singletons. The source material was CD4+ or CD8+ T cells sorted from blood, sampled in a trial of the OX40 agonist ivuxolimab. All receptors derive from an adult with an advanced solid tumor such as melanoma, head and neck, liver or kidney cancer.

V is TRBV7-9 and J is TRBJ2-7, with 8 bases identical to TRBD1. Germline values: CDR1 SEHNR, CDR2 FQNEAQ (reference sequence). The ends lost 5 bases at V and 2 bases at J; junction bases unmatched: 5. The CDR3 is 14 amino acids. CDR3 loop: CASSAGQGTYEQYF. In DNA form, the CDR3 reads TGTGCCAGCAGCGCTGGACAGGGTACCTACGAGCAGTACTTC. Supplemented by reference TRBV7-9 and TRBJ2-7, the full variable domain reads DTGVSQNPRHKITKRGQNVTFRCDPISEHNRLYWYRQTLGQGPEFLTYFQNEAQLEKSRLLSDRFSAERPKGSFSTLEIQRTEQGDSAMYLCASSAGQGTYEQYFGPGTRLTVT.

CDR3 in DNA: TGTGCCAGCAGCTTATTTACCCAGTACTTC. Residues: CASSLFTQYF. This chain links TRBV7-6 with TRBJ2-5, with no clear D. Per the germline V gene, CDR1 is SGHVS and CDR2 is FNYEAQ. The CDR3 has 10 amino acids. Trimming pared 2 bases from V and 8 bases from J, leaving 3 bases between.

The chain is built from TRBV4-1 and TRBJ1-3; TRBD1 might be the D (6 bases). V was shortened by 0 bases and J by 2 bases, with 8 bases between the two germline ends. Germline CDR1 and CDR2: MGHRA and YSYEKL. CDR3 length equals 15 residues. The CDR3, as DNA: TGCGCCAGCAGCCAAGATTCAGGGGCTGGAAACACCATATATTTT. Translated, it gives CASSQDSGAGNTIYF.

The chain carries TRBV5-4 and TRBJ1-1, with 7 bases matching TRBD1. There are 16 residues in the CDR3. Germline-derived CDR1 and CDR2 are SGHNT and YYREEE (reference sequence). Trimming took 0 bases from V and 1 from J; bases not matched to a gene: 6. The CDR3 is CASSLARQGGNTEAFF. The CDR3 bases are TGTGCCAGCAGCTTGGCCCGACAGGGAGGGAACACTGAAGCTTTCTTT.

This clone was counted between two and nine times. The V and J genes are TRBV28 and TRBJ1-3, with D unclear. CDR1 is MDHEN, CDR2 SYDVKM, per germline. The V and J ends lost 1 base and 2 bases respectively, with 0 bases between them. The length of the CDR3 is 12 residues. CDR3 nucleotide sequence: TGTGCCAGCAGTTTATCTGGAAACACCATATATTTT. Protein product: CASSLSGNTIYF.

This chain connects TRBV10-1 to TRBJ1-5, with a tentative D call TRBD1 (5 bases). This CDR3 is 19 amino acids long. V was clipped by 0 bases and J by 3 bases, with 21 bases between them. CDR1 and CDR2 (germline): WNHNN, SYGVQD (reference sequence). For the CDR3, the DNA is TGCGCCAGCAGTGAGTCGATGGGCACAGGATGGCTTTACAATCAGCCCCAGCATTTT. Protein sequence: CASSESMGTGWLYNQPQHF.

This clone has a single count. V gene TRBV7-2 combines with J gene TRBJ2-1; 8 bases align to TRBD2. The CDR3 consists of 14 residues. V trimming: 2 bases; J trimming: 7 bases; junction bases outside the gene matches: 4. The germline gives CDR1 SGHTA, CDR2 FQGNSA. CDR3 protein: CASSLSGRRNEQFF. DNA of the CDR3: TGTGCCAGCAGCTTAAGCGGGAGAAGGAATGAGCAGTTCTTC.

This clone was picked up one time. This chain uses TRBV7-2 with TRBJ1-1; 7 bases agree with TRBD1. The CDR3 is made up of 16 amino acids. V dropped 1 base and J dropped 0; count of bases not matched to a gene: 5. Germline V gene data show CDR1 as SGHTA and CDR2 as FQGNSA. CDR3 in DNA: TGTGCCAGCAGCTTAGGTCCGGGACAGTTGAACACTGAAGCTTTCTTT. Amino acids: CASSLGPGQLNTEAFF.